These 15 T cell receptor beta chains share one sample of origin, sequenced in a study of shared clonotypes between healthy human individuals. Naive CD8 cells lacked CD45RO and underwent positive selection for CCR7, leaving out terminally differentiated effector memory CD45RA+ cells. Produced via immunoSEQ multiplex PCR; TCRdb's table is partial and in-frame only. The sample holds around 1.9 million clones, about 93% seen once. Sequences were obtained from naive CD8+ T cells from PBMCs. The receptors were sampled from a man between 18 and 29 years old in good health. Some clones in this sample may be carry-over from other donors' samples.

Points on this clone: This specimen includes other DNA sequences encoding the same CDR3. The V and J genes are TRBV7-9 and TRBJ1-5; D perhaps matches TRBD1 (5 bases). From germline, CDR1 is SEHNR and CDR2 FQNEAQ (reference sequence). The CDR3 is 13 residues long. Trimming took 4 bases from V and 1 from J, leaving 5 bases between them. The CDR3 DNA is TGTGCCAGCAGCTGGGACAGCAATCAGCCCCAGCATTTT. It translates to CASSWDSNQPQHF.

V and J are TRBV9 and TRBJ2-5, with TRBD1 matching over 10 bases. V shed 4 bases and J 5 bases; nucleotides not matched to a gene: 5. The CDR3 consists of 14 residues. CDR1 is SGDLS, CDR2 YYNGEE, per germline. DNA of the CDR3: TGTGCCAGCAGCCAACGGACAGGGGGGGAGACCCAGTACTTC. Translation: CASSQRTGGETQYF.

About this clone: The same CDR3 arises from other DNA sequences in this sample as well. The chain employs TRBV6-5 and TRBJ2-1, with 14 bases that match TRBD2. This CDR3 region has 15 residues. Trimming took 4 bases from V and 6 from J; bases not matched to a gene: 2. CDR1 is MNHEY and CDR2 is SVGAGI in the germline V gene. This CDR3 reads CASSLGTSGSNEQFF. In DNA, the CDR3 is TGTGCCAGCAGTTTGGGGACTAGCGGGAGCAATGAGCAGTTCTTC.

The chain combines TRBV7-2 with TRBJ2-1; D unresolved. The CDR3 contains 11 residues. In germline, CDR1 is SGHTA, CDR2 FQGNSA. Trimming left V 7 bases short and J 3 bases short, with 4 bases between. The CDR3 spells CASTDYNEQFF. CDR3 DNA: TGTGCCAGCACAGACTACAATGAGCAGTTCTTC.

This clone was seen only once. DNA of the CDR3: TGTGCCAGCAGTTCCCTCGATGTTCAGCCCCAGCATTTT. Protein product: CASSSLDVQPQHF. The chain links TRBV6-6 to TRBJ1-5; D unclear. CDR3 length: 13 residues. V lost 4 bases to trimming and J lost 6 bases, with 10 bases between them. Germline V gene sequence: CDR1 MNHNY, CDR2 SVGAGI (reference sequence).

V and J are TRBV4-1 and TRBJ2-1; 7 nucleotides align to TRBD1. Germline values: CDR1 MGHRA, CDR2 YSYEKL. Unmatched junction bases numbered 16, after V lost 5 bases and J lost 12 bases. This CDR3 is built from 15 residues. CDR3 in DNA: TGCGCCAGCAGCTCGGTTGCGCGAACAGGGGTAGGGCAGTTCTTC. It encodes CASSSVARTGVGQFF.

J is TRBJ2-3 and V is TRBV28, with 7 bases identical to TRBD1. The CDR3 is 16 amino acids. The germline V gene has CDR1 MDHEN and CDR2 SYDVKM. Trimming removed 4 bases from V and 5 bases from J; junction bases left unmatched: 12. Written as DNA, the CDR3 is TGTGCCAGCAGTTCCCGGACAGGCCCCTCAGGAGATACGCAGTATTTT. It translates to CASSSRTGPSGDTQYF.

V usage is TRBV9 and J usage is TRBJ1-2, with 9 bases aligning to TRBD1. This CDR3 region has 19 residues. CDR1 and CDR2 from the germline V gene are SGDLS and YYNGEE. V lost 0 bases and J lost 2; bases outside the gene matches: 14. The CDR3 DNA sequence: TGTGCCAGCAGCGTAGTTTCAGGGGGGGACAGGGTCCCGAACTATGGCTACACCTTC. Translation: CASSVVSGGDRVPNYGYTF.

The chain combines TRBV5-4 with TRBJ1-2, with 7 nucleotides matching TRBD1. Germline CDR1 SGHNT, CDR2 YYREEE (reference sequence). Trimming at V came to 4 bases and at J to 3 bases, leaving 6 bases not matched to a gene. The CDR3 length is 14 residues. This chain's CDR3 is CASSHDREDYGYTF. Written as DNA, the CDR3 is TGTGCCAGCAGCCACGACAGGGAGGACTATGGCTACACCTTC.

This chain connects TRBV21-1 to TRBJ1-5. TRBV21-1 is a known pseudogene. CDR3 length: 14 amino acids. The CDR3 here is CASSKEGSNQPQHF. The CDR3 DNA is TGTGCCAGCAGCAAAGAAGGTAGCAATCAGCCCCAGCATTTT.

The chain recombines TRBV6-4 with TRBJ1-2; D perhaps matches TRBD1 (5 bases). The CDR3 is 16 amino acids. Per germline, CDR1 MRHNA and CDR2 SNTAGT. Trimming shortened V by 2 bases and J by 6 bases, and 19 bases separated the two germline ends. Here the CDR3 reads CASSDPAGGGEDGYTF. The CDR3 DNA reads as TGTGCCAGCAGTGACCCCGCAGGCGGGGGGGAGGATGGCTACACCTTC.

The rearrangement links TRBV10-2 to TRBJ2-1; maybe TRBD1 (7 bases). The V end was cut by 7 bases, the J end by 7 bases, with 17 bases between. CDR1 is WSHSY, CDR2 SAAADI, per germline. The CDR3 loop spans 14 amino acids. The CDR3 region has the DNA TGCGCCAGCAAGTTCAGGGGGGCCGGGAATGAGCAGTTCTTC. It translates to CASKFRGAGNEQFF.

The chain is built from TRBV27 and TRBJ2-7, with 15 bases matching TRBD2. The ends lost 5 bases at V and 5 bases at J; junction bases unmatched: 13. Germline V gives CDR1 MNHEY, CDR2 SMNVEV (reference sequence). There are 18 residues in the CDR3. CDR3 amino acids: CASSLVPGLAGGFHEQYF. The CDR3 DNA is TGTGCCAGCAGTCTAGTCCCGGGACTAGCGGGAGGTTTCCACGAGCAGTACTTC.

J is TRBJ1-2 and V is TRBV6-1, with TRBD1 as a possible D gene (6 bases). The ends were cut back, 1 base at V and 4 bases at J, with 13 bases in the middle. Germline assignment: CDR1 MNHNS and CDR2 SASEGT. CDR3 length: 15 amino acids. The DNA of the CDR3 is TGTGCCAGCAGTGAAGGGACAGTGTCCTTCTATGGCTACACCTTC. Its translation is CASSEGTVSFYGYTF.

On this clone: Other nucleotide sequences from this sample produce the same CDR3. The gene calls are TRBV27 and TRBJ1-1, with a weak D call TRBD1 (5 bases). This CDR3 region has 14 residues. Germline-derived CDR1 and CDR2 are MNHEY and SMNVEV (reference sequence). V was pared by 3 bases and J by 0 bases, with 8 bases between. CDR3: CASSLLGVNTEAFF. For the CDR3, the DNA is TGTGCCAGCAGTTTGCTAGGGGTGAACACTGAAGCTTTCTTT.